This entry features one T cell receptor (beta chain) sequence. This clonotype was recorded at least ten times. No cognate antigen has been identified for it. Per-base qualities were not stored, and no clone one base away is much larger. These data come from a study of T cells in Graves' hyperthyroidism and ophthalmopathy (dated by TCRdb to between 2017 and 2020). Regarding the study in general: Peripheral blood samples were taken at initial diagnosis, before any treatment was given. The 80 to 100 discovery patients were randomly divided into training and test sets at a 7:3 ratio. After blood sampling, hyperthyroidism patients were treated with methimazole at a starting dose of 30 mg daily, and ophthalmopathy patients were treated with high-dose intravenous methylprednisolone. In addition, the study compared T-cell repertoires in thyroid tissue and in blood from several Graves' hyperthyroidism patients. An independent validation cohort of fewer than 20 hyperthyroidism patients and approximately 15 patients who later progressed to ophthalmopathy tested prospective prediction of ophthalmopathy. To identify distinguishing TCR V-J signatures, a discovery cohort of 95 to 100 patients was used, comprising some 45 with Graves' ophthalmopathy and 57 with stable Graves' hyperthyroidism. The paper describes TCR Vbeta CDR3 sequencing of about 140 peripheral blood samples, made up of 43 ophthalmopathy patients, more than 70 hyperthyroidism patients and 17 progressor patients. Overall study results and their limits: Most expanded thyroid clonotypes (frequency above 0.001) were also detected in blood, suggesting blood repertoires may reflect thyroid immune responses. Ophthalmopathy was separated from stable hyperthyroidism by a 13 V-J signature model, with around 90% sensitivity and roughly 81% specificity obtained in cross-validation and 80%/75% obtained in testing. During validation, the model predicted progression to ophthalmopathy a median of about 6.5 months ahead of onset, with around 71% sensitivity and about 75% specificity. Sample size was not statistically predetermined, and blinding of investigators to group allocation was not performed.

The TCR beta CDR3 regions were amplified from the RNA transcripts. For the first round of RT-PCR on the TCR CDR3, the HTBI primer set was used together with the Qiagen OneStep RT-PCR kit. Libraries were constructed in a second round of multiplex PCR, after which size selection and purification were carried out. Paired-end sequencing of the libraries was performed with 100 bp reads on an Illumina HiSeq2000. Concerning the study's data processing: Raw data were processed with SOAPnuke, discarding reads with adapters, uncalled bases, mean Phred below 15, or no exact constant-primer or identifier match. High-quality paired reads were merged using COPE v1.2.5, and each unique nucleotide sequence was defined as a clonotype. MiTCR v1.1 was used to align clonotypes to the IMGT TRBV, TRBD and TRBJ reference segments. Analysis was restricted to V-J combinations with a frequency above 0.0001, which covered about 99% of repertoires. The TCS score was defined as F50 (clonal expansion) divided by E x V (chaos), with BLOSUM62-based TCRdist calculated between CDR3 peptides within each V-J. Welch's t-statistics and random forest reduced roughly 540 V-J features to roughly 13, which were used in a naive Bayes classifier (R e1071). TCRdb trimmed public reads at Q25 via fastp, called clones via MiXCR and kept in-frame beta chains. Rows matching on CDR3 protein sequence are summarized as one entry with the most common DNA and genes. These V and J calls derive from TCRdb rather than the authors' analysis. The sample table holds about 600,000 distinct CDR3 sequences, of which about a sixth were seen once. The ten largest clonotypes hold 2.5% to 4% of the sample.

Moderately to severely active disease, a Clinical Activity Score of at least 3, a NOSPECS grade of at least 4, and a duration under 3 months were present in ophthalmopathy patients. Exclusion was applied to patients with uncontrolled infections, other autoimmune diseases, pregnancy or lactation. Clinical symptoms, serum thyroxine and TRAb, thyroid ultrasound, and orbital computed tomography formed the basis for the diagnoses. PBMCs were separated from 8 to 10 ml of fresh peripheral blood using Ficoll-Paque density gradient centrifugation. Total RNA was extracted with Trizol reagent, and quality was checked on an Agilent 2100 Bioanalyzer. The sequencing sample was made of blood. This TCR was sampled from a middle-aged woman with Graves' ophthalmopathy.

The DNA sequence is as follows: TGTGCCAGCAGCCAAGCCGGGACAGTCGACCATGAGCAGTTCTTC. This encodes CASSQAGTVDHEQFF. Here the chain combines TRBV14 and TRBJ2-1; TRBD1 fits 7 bases in the junction. The germline V and J ends show losses of 1 base and 8 bases respectively, and no gene match explains 8 bases of the junction. The CDR3 covers 15 residues, taking in both the cysteine and the phenylalanine. Only the CDR3 DNA is retained, 45 bases long and in frame from the first base. The germline V gene encodes CDR1 SGHDN and CDR2 FVKESK. With the portions outside the CDR3 filled from the reference TRBV14 and TRBJ2-1 genes, the complete variable region becomes EAGVTQFPSHSVIEKGQTVTLRCDPISGHDNLYWYRRVMGKEIKFLLHFVKESKQDESGMPNNRFLAERTGGTYSTLKVQPAELEDSGVYFCASSQAGTVDHEQFFGPGTRLTVL.